Listed here are 22 T cell receptor beta chains from one sample, sequenced in a study of blood T cell repertoires in COVID-19. Assay used: immunoSEQ multiplex PCR; TCRdb lists only in-frame clones, some missing. The repertoire holds approximately 250,000 clones, over 80% seen once, with roughly 4.3% in the top ten. Sequencing was done on a sample of PBMCs or T cells enriched from blood (not recorded which). These receptors were collected from a woman aged 30 to 39 with acute COVID-19.

V and J are TRBV2 and TRBJ1-1; possibly TRBD1 for D (5 bases). The CDR3 totals 14 residues. The V gene's germline CDR1 is SNHLY and CDR2 FYNNEI. Trimming removed 6 bases at V and 1 base at J, with 12 bases between. DNA for the CDR3: TGTGCCAGCAGCGCCGATGGACAGAACACTGAAGCTTTCTTT. This gives the protein CASSADGQNTEAFF.

The chain has TRBV27 and TRBJ2-1; the D is unclear. This CDR3 comprises 15 residues. Trimming stripped 7 bases from V and 9 bases from J, with 22 bases between. Germline V gives CDR1 MNHEY, CDR2 SMNVEV (reference sequence). CDR3 loop: CASIGHVGGVGEQFF. CDR3 DNA: TGTGCCAGCATAGGCCATGTCGGCGGAGTGGGTGAGCAGTTCTTC.

The chain recombines TRBV28 with TRBJ2-7; 7 nucleotides agree with TRBD2. V lost 5 bases, J lost 3 bases, and 4 bases stayed unmatched. The CDR3 has 13 amino acids. The germline CDR1 and CDR2 sequences are MDHEN and SYDVKM. CDR3 protein: CASSEGGSYEQYF. CDR3 DNA: TGTGCCAGCAGTGAGGGCGGGAGCTACGAGCAGTACTTC. Full variable domain (remainder filled in from reference TRBV28 and TRBJ2-7): DVKVTQSSRYLVKRTGEKVFLECVQDMDHENMFWYRQDPGLGLRLIYFSYDVKMKEKGDIPEGYSVSREKKERFSLILESASTNQTSMYLCASSEGGSYEQYFGPGTRLTVT.

V gene TRBV12-3 or TRBV12-4 combines with J gene TRBJ1-2; D remains ambiguous. CDR3 length: 12 residues. V gave up 2 bases and J gave up 8 bases, with 9 bases separating them. DNA for the CDR3: TGTGCCAGCAGTTTATCGACTGAAGGCTACACCTTC. Protein product: CASSLSTEGYTF.

V usage is TRBV29-1 and J usage is TRBJ2-7, with 9 nucleotides matching TRBD2. Trimming took 7 bases from V and 2 from J; bases not matched to a gene: 9. CDR1 is SQVTM and CDR2 is ANQGSEA in the germline V gene. This CDR3 has 14 amino acids. The DNA of the CDR3 is TGCAGCGCAATGGGGCTAGCGGGAACCTACGAGCAGTACTTC. Its translation is CSAMGLAGTYEQYF.

The chain carries TRBV5-4 and TRBJ2-7; D is perhaps TRBD2 (6 bases). Germline V CDR1 and CDR2: SGHNT, YYREEE (reference sequence). Deletions cut 4 bases from V and 1 base from J, with 15 bases between. The CDR3 loop spans 15 amino acids. The CDR3 reads CASSPPHRESYEQYF. The CDR3 region has the DNA TGTGCCAGCAGCCCTCCCCACCGGGAGTCCTACGAGCAGTACTTC.

The chain combines TRBV19 with TRBJ2-5, with TRBD1 as a possible D gene (8 bases). Trimming shortened V by 10 bases and J by 5 bases, and 23 bases separated the two germline ends. The CDR3 is 15 amino acids. CDR1 is LNHDA, CDR2 SQIVND, per germline (reference sequence). This chain's CDR3 is CATSGGGRGMETQYF. DNA of the CDR3: TGTGCCACCTCAGGGGGCGGGAGAGGTATGGAGACCCAGTACTTC.

The V gene is TRBV14, the J gene TRBJ2-3, with TRBD2 matching 7 bases. Germline assignment: CDR1 SGHDN and CDR2 FVKESK. J was trimmed by 4 bases and V by 1 base; bases with no gene match: 5. This CDR3 is 15 amino acids long. In DNA, the CDR3 is TGTGCCAGCAGCCAAGTTGCGGGAGTTGCAGATACGCAGTATTTT. Amino acids: CASSQVAGVADTQYF. Full variable domain (rest looked up from reference TRBV14 and TRBJ2-3): EAGVTQFPSHSVIEKGQTVTLRCDPISGHDNLYWYRRVMGKEIKFLLHFVKESKQDESGMPNNRFLAERTGGTYSTLKVQPAELEDSGVYFCASSQVAGVADTQYFGPGTRLTVL.

This rearrangement joins TRBV9 to TRBJ2-7, with D maybe TRBD2 (6 bases). Germline CDR1 is SGDLS and CDR2 is YYNGEE. The CDR3 extends over 14 amino acids. With 4 bases removed from V and 3 bases from J, the gap between germline ends came to 14 bases. In DNA, the CDR3 is TGTGCCAGCAGCCCACCGGGACTCAACTACGAGCAGTACTTC. It encodes CASSPPGLNYEQYF.

This clone was observed a few times. The chain carries TRBV10-1 and TRBJ1-5, with 10 bases matching TRBD1. With 7 bases clipped from V and 4 bases from J, the junction kept 16 bases outside the gene matches. Germline CDR1 is WNHNN and CDR2 is SYGVQD (reference sequence). This CDR3 is 18 amino acids long. As DNA, the CDR3 is TGCGCCAGCATTCCGGGACAGGGGTCGGTGGGGGGGAATCAGCCCCAGCATTTT. Translating it yields CASIPGQGSVGGNQPQHF.

The chain recombines TRBV15 with TRBJ1-2, with 8 bases matching TRBD1. The ends lost 7 bases at V and 3 bases at J; junction bases unmatched: 10. The CDR3 is 15 residues long. Germline V gives CDR1 LNHNV, CDR2 YYDKDF (reference sequence). The CDR3: CATNQGAGQDYGYTF. Here the CDR3 DNA reads TGTGCCACCAACCAGGGGGCTGGACAAGACTATGGCTACACCTTC.

This clone was found once. The chain uses TRBV5-6 and TRBJ1-2; no definite D call. This CDR3 has 14 amino acids. V lost 0 bases to trimming and J lost 3 bases, with 9 bases between them. Looked up from germline, CDR1 is SGHDT and CDR2 is YYEEEE. CDR3 in DNA: TGTGCCAGCAGCTTGGATGCCAGTGACTATGGCTACACCTTC. Its translation is CASSLDASDYGYTF.

The chain carries TRBV9 and TRBJ2-3; TRBD2 matches at 10 bases. The CDR3 totals 17 residues. J lost 3 bases, V lost 8 bases, and 15 bases had no gene match. Germline loops: CDR1 SGDLS, CDR2 YYNGEE. As DNA, the CDR3 is TGTGCCAGTTCTGAAGCGGGAGGGGGATGGTCGACAGATACGCAGTATTTT. Protein sequence: CASSEAGGGWSTDTQYF.

This chain joins TRBV28 and TRBJ1-3; no definite D call. Germline V CDR1 and CDR2: MDHEN, SYDVKM. CDR3 size: 12 residues. The ends were cut back, 7 bases at V and 3 bases at J, with 7 bases in the middle. The CDR3: CASTNFGNTIYF. The CDR3 DNA reads as TGTGCCAGCACCAATTTTGGAAACACCATATATTTT.

V usage is TRBV19 and J usage is TRBJ1-5, with 8 bases fitting TRBD1. Germline loops: CDR1 LNHDA, CDR2 SQIVND (reference sequence). The trim removed 9 bases at V and 4 bases at J, leaving 5 bases unmatched. This CDR3 has 13 residues. CDR3 DNA sequence: TGTGCCAGCACAGGGGGAGGTAATCAGCCCCAGCATTTT. This gives the protein CASTGGGNQPQHF. Full variable domain (rest looked up from reference TRBV19 and TRBJ1-5): DGGITQSPKYLFRKEGQNVTLSCEQNLNHDAMYWYRQDPGQGLRLIYYSQIVNDFQKGDIAEGYSVSREKKESFPLTVTSAQKNPTAFYLCASTGGGNQPQHFGDGTRLSIL.

The chain couples TRBV28 to TRBJ1-5; TRBD1 aligns across 9 bases. Germline V gives CDR1 MDHEN, CDR2 SYDVKM. The CDR3 length is 16 residues. V trimming: 6 bases; J trimming: 2 bases; junction bases outside the gene matches: 8. In DNA, the CDR3 is TGTGCCAGCAGCCCACTCTGGACAGGGGGCAATCAGCCCCAGCATTTT. Translated: CASSPLWTGGNQPQHF.

This chain connects TRBV7-2 to TRBJ2-5; the D gene is possibly TRBD2 (6 bases). V was shortened by 3 bases and J by 5 bases, with 13 bases between the two germline ends. Germline CDR1 reads SGHTA; CDR2 reads FQGNSA. The CDR3 consists of 14 residues. The CDR3 region has the DNA TGTGCCAGCAGCTTCGGGGGAGGTGTGGAGACCCAGTACTTC. Translation: CASSFGGGVETQYF.

V usage is TRBV6-5 and J usage is TRBJ2-5, with unresolved D. In germline, CDR1 is MNHEY, CDR2 SVGAGI. Deletions cut 8 bases from V and 4 bases from J, with 17 bases between. The CDR3 consists of 14 residues. The CDR3 sequence is CASGQRGLGETQYF. DNA for the CDR3: TGTGCCAGCGGTCAACGCGGTCTCGGAGAGACCCAGTACTTC.

CDR3 nucleotide sequence: TGTGCCAGCTCACCACGCGTCATTTTAGAAGGGGGAACTGAAGCTTTCTTT. Translated: CASSPRVILEGGTEAFF. The J gene is TRBJ1-1, the V gene TRBV18, with a possible D match to TRBD1 (6 bases). The germline V gene has CDR1 KGHSH and CDR2 LQKENI. The CDR3 covers 17 residues. The V end was cut by 1 base, the J end by 5 bases, with 20 bases between.

J is TRBJ2-1 and V is TRBV24-1, with a possible D match to TRBD1 (5 bases). Germline V gene lookup returns CDR1 KGHDR and CDR2 SFDVKD. V lost 1 base to trimming and J lost 0 bases, with 9 bases between them. The CDR3 contains 16 residues. The CDR3 DNA sequence: TGTGCCACCAGTGATTTAGGACAAAGCTCCTACAATGAGCAGTTCTTC. Protein product: CATSDLGQSSYNEQFF.

The V and J genes are TRBV9 and TRBJ2-3; 10 nucleotides agree with TRBD2. CDR1 is SGDLS and CDR2 is YYNGEE in the germline V gene. The junction had 3 bases not matched to a gene; V was cut back by 1 base and J by 1 base. The CDR3 contains 16 residues. The CDR3 loop reads CASSVLAGEGTDTQYF. The CDR3 DNA follows: TGTGCCAGCAGCGTACTAGCGGGAGAAGGCACAGATACGCAGTATTTT.

This chain links TRBV29-1 with TRBJ1-2, with a weak D call TRBD1 (5 bases). The V end was cut by 0 bases, the J end by 6 bases, with 17 bases between. Germline lookup yields CDR1 SQVTM and CDR2 ANQGSEA. This CDR3 spans 15 amino acids. The CDR3: CSVEDGVLGENGYTF. CDR3 DNA sequence: TGCAGCGTTGAAGATGGGGTGTTAGGGGAAAATGGCTACACCTTC.